This section outlines one T cell receptor beta chain sequence together with its context. Its antigen is not known. Sequencing was performed with immunoSEQ multiplex PCR; in TCRdb, only in-frame clones are kept and a portion is missing. The sample has millions of clones; 80% to 95% are singletons. The CDR3 totals 14 residues. Germline assignment: CDR1 ENHRY and CDR2 SYGVKD. With 4 bases removed from V and 0 bases from J, the gap between germline ends came to 9 bases. These data belong to a study of shared clonotypes between healthy human individuals. Study conclusions and caveats: What limited the represented genetic and exposure-history diversity was the small number of donors.

This chain uses TRBV10-3 with TRBJ1-1, with D possibly being TRBD1 (6 bases). This TCR was recovered from a man aged 18 to 30 in good health. Some clones in this sample may be carry-over from other donors' samples. The sample was naive CD4+ T cells from PBMCs. Documented subset: CD45RA+ positively selected. CDR3: CAISGTVMNTEAFF. The DNA for the CDR3 is TGTGCCATCAGTGGGACAGTAATGAACACTGAAGCTTTCTTT.